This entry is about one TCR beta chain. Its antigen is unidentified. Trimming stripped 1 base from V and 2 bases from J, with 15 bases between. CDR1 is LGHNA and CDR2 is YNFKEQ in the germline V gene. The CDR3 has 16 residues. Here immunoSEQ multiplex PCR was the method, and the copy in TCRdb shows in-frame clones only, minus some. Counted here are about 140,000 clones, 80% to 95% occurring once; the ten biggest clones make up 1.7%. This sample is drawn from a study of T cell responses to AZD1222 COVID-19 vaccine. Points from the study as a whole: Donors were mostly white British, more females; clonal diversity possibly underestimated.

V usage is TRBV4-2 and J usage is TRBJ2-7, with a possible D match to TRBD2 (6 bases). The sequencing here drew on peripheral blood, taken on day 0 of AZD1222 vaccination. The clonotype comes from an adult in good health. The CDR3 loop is CASSQVGGLGTYEQYF. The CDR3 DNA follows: TGTGCCAGCAGCCAAGTAGGAGGGTTGGGTACCTACGAGCAGTACTTC.